This T cell receptor (beta chain) was profiled in a study of OX40 agonist ivuxolimab in advanced cancers. The study in broad terms: The costimulatory receptor OX40 (CD134) was targeted by ivuxolimab, a fully human IgG2 agonistic monoclonal antibody. The purpose of peripheral TCRbeta sequencing was to test whether ivuxolimab changed TCR sequence diversity and led to clonal T-cell expansion. Intravenous ivuxolimab was administered to patients every 2 weeks at six dose levels: 0.01, 0.1, 0.3, 1.5, 3 and 10 mg/kg. Partial responses occurred in three dose-escalation patients: two with cutaneous melanoma and one with hepatocellular carcinoma. Patients were allowed to have had prior anti-PD-1, anti-PD-L1 or anti-CTLA-4 therapy, and less than 45% of the dose-escalation patients had previously received checkpoint inhibitors. Of the 50 to 55 patients in dose escalation, approximately 20 had hepatocellular carcinoma, approximately 15 had melanoma, 9 had renal cell carcinoma and 9 had head and neck cancer. The paper reports the monotherapy dose-escalation portion (N of about 52 patients) of the phase I ivuxolimab trial. The dose-escalation cohort was over 70% male with a mean age of approximately 60 years, ranging from roughly 20 to 80.

Study-level results and caveats: Which antigens the clonally expanded peripheral T cells were specific for was not determined. After ivuxolimab, expanded clones were on average more numerous among CD8+ T cells than among CD4+ T cells. Low levels of normalized T-cell clonal expansion were also seen in some nonresponding patients. In the 0.1-3.0 mg/kg groups, partial responders had among the lowest normalized peripheral clonal expansion, particularly in CD8+ T cells. At doses from 0.1 to 3.0 mg/kg, clonal expansion was seen in both CD4+ and CD8+ blood T cells between baseline and week 6.

Patients with autoimmune disease history or receiving systemic immunosuppression were excluded from the trial. Peripheral blood for TCR sequencing was collected from all dose cohorts at baseline, on cycle 4 day 1, and on cycle 7 day 1. Samples came from an open-label, multicenter, first-in-human phase I dose-escalation trial of ivuxolimab. The trial enrolled adults with locally advanced or metastatic head and neck squamous cell, hepatocellular, melanoma or renal cell carcinoma. Before TCR sequencing, CD4+ and CD8+ T cells were separately sorted from peripheral blood. Spanning cysteine to phenylalanine, the CDR3 consists of 14 amino acids. Just CDR3 DNA is preserved here, 42 bases in frame from base 1. Unmatched junction bases come to 4, with V trimmed by 4 bases and J by 3 bases. Via the germline V gene (reference sequence), CDR1 is GTSNPN and CDR2 SVGIG. Notes on this clone: Its recognized antigen is unknown. No base qualities exist here, and no much larger clone lies one base off it.

Genomic DNA was extracted from sorted cells for sequencing of the TCRbeta CDR3 region. TCRbeta CDR3 regions were sequenced using the immunoSEQ Assay. TCRdb's version of the immuneACCESS table is confined to in-frame rearrangements and falls short of the full clone set. An unresolved V gene accounts for under half of the shortfall where checked; the remainder is of unknown origin. The sample table holds over 50,000 clones, of which roughly 88% were seen once. The ten largest make up approximately 4.8% of the sample. The specimen comprised CD4+ or CD8+ T cells sorted from blood, sampled in a trial of the OX40 agonist ivuxolimab. This TCR was sampled from an adult with an advanced solid tumor such as melanoma, head and neck, liver or kidney cancer. The rearrangement combines TRBV30 with TRBJ2-2; TRBD2 agrees with 8 junctional bases. The CDR3 region has the sequence CAWTRGGYTGELFF. The nucleotide sequence reads as follows: TGTGCCTGGACCCGGGGGGGTTACACCGGGGAGCTGTTTTTT.